A single T cell receptor (beta chain) is shown here with its context. From germline, CDR1 is SQVTM and CDR2 ANQGSEA. The CDR3 is 12 amino acids. V lost 8 bases and J 1 base, leaving 11 bases between the germline ends. This entry belongs to a study of blood T cell repertoires in COVID-19. Overall study: Whether acute or convalescent, the COVID-19 samples came from the United States, Italy and Spain. Sources were T cells, B-cell-depleted T cells, or PBMCs; the material itself was cDNA or gDNA.

Using immunoSEQ multiplex PCR, the repertoire was profiled, and TCRdb retains in-frame clones only, with some absent. The table shows 200,000 to 250,000 clones, with roughly nine tenths occurring only once. This sequence joins TRBV29-1 and TRBJ1-1, with unresolved D. Sequenced: peripheral blood. This receptor was identified in a woman between 18 and 30 years old who had recovered from COVID-19. This CDR3 reads CSSTRQNTEAFF. As DNA, the CDR3 is TGCAGCTCAACCCGACAGAACACTGAAGCTTTCTTT.